This T cell receptor beta chain was sequenced for a study of blood T cell repertoires in COVID-19. Overall study: COVID-19 samples from acute and convalescent phases originated in the United States, Italy and Spain. PBMCs, B-cell-depleted T cells, or T cells provided the cDNA or gDNA that made up the material.

Some clones are missing from TCRdb's copy, which holds only in-frame ones; the method was immunoSEQ multiplex PCR. The sample records 68,000 or so clones, around 84% being singletons. The CDR3 loop spans 16 amino acids. V gave up 0 bases and J gave up 5 bases; unmatched junction bases: 9. Germline CDR1 reads SGHNT; CDR2 reads YYREEE (reference sequence). This clonotype originated in a middle-aged man with acute or convalescent COVID-19. Sequenced sample: peripheral blood. This chain connects TRBV5-4 to TRBJ2-7, with 9 positions matching TRBD1. The CDR3: CASSLARDRARDEQYF. The DNA for the CDR3 is TGTGCCAGCAGCTTGGCCCGGGACAGGGCTCGGGACGAGCAGTACTTC.